A single sample gave rise to the 3 T cell receptor beta chains below, sequenced in a study of blood T cell repertoires in COVID-19. Only in-frame clones appear in the TCRdb table, and some are missing; sequencing was by immunoSEQ multiplex PCR. The data hold about 440,000 clones, with roughly nine tenths observed a single time. The sequenced sample was PBMCs or T cells enriched from blood (not recorded which). The receptors were sampled from a woman aged 18-29 years with acute COVID-19.

The chain joins TRBV3-1 (or the pseudogene TRBV3-2) to TRBJ2-1; 9 nucleotides line up with TRBD1. The CDR3 contains 14 residues. After removal of 4 bases from V and 9 bases from J, the junction contained 7 bases not matched to a gene. The germline V gene has CDR1 LGHDT and CDR2 YNNKEL (reference sequence). DNA of the CDR3: TGTGCCAGCAGCCCCTTGACAGGGGGAGGTGAGCAGTTCTTC. Translation: CASSPLTGGGEQFF.

In its sample, this clone was seen once. The genes are TRBV4-1 and TRBJ1-4; D ambiguous. The germline gives CDR1 MGHRA, CDR2 YSYEKL. The V and J ends lost 3 bases and 5 bases respectively, with 13 bases between them. The CDR3 totals 15 residues. The CDR3 DNA is TGCGCCAGCAGCCATCCCGGACGGGGAAATGAAAAACTGTTTTTT. This translates into CASSHPGRGNEKLFF.

This clone is a singleton in its sample. V and J are TRBV29-1 and TRBJ1-1; unclear D gene. Germline V gene sequence: CDR1 SQVTM, CDR2 ANQGSEA. Between the trimmed V and J ends, which lost 5 bases and 1 base, there was a span of 5 bases. The CDR3 consists of 11 residues. The CDR3 region is CSVYGNTEAFF. DNA of the CDR3: TGCAGCGTTTACGGGAACACTGAAGCTTTCTTT.